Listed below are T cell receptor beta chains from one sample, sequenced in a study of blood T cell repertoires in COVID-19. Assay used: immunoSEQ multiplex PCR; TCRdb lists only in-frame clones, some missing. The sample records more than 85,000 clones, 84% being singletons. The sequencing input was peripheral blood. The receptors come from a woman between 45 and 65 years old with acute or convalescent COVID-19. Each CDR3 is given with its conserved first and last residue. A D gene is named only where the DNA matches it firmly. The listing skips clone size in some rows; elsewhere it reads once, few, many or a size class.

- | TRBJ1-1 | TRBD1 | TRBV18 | CASAGQGLNTEAFF | TGTGCCAGCGCAGGACAGGGGTTGAACACTGAAGCTTTCTTT
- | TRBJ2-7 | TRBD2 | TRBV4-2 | CASSQKRGLFYEQYF | TGTGCCAGCAGCCAGAAGCGGGGCCTTTTTTACGAGCAGTACTTC
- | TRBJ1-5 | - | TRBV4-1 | CASSQIPLLAGDQPQHF | TGCGCCAGCAGCCAAATCCCTCTCCTCGCGGGGGATCAGCCCCAGCATTTT
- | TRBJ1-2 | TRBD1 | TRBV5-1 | CASSLRDRNNGYTF | TGCGCCAGCAGCTTGCGGGACAGAAATAATGGCTACACCTTC
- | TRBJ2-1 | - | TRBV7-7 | CASSSRQYNEQFF | TGTGCCAGCAGCTCTAGACAGTACAATGAGCAGTTCTTC
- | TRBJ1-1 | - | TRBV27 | CASSLFSGGRDEAFF | TGTGCCAGCAGTTTATTTTCGGGAGGGAGGGATGAAGCTTTCTTT
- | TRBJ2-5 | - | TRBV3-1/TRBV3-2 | CASSQLIVETQYF | TGTGCCAGCAGCCAACTAATAGTGGAGACCCAGTACTTC
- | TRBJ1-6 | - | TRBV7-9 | CASSFVGANSPLHF | TGTGCCAGCAGCTTCGTGGGAGCTAATTCACCCCTCCACTTT
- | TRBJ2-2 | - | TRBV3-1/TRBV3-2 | CASSRLPGTGELFF | TGTGCCAGCAGCCGACTACCCGGCACCGGGGAGCTGTTTTTT
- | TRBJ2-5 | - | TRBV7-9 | CASSLGGDSSAQETQYF | TGTGCCAGCAGCTTAGGGGGGGACAGTAGTGCCCAAGAGACCCAGTACTTC
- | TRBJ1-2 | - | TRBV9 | CASSVGGRESGYTF | TGTGCCAGCAGCGTAGGGGGCAGGGAAAGTGGCTACACCTTC
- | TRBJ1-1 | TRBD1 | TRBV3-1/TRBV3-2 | CASSQVGTGRTEAFF | TGTGCCAGCAGCCAAGTAGGGACAGGGAGGACTGAAGCTTTCTTT
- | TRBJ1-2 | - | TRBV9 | CASSREVGTANYGYTF | TGTGCCAGCAGCAGGGAGGTGGGCACCGCTAACTATGGCTACACCTTC
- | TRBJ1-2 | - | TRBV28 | CASSLQQATSYGYTF | TGTGCCAGCAGTTTACAACAGGCTACTTCGTATGGCTACACCTTC
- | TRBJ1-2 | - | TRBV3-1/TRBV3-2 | CASSLVRRSLTF | TGTGCCAGCAGCCTCGTACGGAGGTCTTTGACCTTC
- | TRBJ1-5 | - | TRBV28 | CASSLAGWGNQPQHF | TGTGCCAGCAGTTTGGCGGGGTGGGGCAATCAGCCCCAGCATTTT
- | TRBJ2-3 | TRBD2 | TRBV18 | CASSPARSGGAEDTQYF | TGTGCCAGCTCACCAGCGAGAAGCGGGGGGGCCGAAGATACGCAGTATTTT
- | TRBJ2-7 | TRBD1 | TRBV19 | CASSVPGQGYEQYF | TGTGCCAGTAGTGTACCGGGACAGGGCTACGAGCAGTACTTC
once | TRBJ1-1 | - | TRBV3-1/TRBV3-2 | CASSQGGGDTEAFF | TGTGCCAGCAGCCAAGGCGGCGGGGACACTGAAGCTTTCTTT
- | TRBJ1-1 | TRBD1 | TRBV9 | CASSVSPGQGENTEAFF | TGTGCCAGCAGCGTGAGTCCGGGACAGGGGGAGAACACTGAAGCTTTCTTT
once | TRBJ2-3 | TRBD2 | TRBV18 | CASSRGGGGTDTQYF | TGTGCCAGCTCACGCGGCGGGGGGGGTACAGATACGCAGTATTTT
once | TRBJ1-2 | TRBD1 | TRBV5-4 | CASWDSTNYGYTF | TGTGCCAGCTGGGACAGCACCAACTATGGCTACACCTTC
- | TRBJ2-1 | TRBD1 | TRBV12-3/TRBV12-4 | CANGQGKYNEQFF | TGTGCTAACGGACAGGGGAAATACAATGAGCAGTTCTTC
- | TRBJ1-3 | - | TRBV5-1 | CASSLGAGAGNTIYF | TGCGCCAGCAGCTTGGGGGCAGGGGCTGGAAACACCATATATTTT
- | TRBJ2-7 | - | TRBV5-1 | CASSLQGPGTSSYEQYF | TGCGCCAGCAGCTTGCAGGGGCCCGGAACATCCTCCTACGAGCAGTACTTC
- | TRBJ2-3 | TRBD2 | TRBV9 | CASSVESSGGPSGDTQYF | TGTGCCAGCAGCGTAGAAAGTAGCGGGGGTCCCTCGGGAGATACGCAGTATTTT
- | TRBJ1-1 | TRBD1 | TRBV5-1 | CASSLHGTGGAFF | TGCGCCAGCAGCTTGCACGGGACAGGAGGGGCTTTCTTT
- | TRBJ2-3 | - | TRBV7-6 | CASSPSGTRSDTQYF | TGTGCCAGCAGCCCATCCGGGACTCGCAGCGATACGCAGTATTTT
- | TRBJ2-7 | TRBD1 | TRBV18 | CASSPGQGPDYEQYF | TGTGCCAGCTCACCCGGACAGGGGCCGGACTACGAGCAGTACTTC
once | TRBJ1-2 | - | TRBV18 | CASSPPRDTYGYTF | TGTGCCAGCTCACCACCGAGGGATACCTATGGCTACACCTTC
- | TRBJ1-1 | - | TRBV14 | CASSSPLAEAFF | TGTGCCAGCAGCTCCCCCCTCGCGGAAGCTTTCTTT
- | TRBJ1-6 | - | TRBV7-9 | CASSSRTNSPLHF | TGTGCCAGCAGCTCGAGGACAAATTCACCCCTCCACTTT
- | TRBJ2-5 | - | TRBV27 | CASFPTGSRTQYF | TGTGCCAGCTTCCCTACAGGGTCAAGGACCCAGTACTTC
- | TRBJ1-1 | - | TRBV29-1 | CSGVTGNGNTEAFF | TGCAGCGGCGTGACAGGAAACGGGAACACTGAAGCTTTCTTT
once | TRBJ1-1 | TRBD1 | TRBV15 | CATSRDLAGGRENTEAFF | TGTGCCACCAGCAGAGATCTGGCAGGGGGGCGGGAAAACACTGAAGCTTTCTTT
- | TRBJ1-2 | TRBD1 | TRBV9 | CASSPDRNYGYTF | TGTGCCAGCAGCCCGGACAGGAACTATGGCTACACCTTC
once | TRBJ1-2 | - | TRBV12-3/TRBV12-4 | CASSFREWGYTF | TGTGCCAGCAGTTTCCGGGAATGGGGCTACACCTTC
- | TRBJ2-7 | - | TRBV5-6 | CASSLPVMGAYRERDF | TGTGCCAGCAGCTTGCCCGTCATGGGAGCTTACCGAGAACGGGACTTC
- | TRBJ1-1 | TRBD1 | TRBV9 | CASSVVIQGEFTEAFF | TGTGCCAGCAGCGTAGTGATACAGGGGGAGTTCACTGAAGCTTTCTTT
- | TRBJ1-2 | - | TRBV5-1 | CASSLAGTLSYGYTF | TGCGCCAGCAGCTTGGCCGGGACACTTTCTTATGGCTACACCTTC
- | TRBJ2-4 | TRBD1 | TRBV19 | CATAGTEKNIQYF | TGTGCCACCGCCGGGACAGAAAAAAACATTCAGTACTTC
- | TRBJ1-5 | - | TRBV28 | CASSYEEPQHF | TGTGCCAGCAGTTACGAGGAGCCCCAGCACTTT